Sequencing of this TCR beta chain was carried out in a study of T-cell memory formation after mild COVID-19. Constant-segment primers and 5'RACE yielded cDNA libraries for TCR alpha and TCR beta, each carrying sample barcodes and UMIs. Using its own MiXCR run on the 5' RACE reads, TCRdb lists one record per CDR3 protein. Of roughly 350,000 distinct CDR3 sequences listed, around 28% are singletons. Findings and caveats of the study: A subset of responding clones appeared in pre-infection memory, suggesting cross-reactive memory joined.

The CDR3 loop spans 14 amino acids. CDR1 KGHSH and CDR2 LQKENI come from the germline V gene. Deletions cut 1 base from V and 0 bases from J, with 7 bases between. This clonotype was observed a handful of times. Its specificity is not known. This sequence was found in an adult woman who had mild COVID-19 (a few samples of this study predate the infection). Cell type and time point are not known. The specimen was PBMCs or a T cell subset sorted from them (not recorded which). The V call is TRBV18, the J call TRBJ2-7; no clear D gene. The CDR3 sequence: CASSPRLSSYEQYF. CDR3 nucleotide sequence: TGTGCCAGCTCACCACGGCTGAGCTCCTACGAGCAGTACTTC.